A selection of T cell receptor beta chains follows, all from one sample in a study of OX40 agonist ivuxolimab in advanced cancers. Assay used: immunoSEQ multiplex PCR; TCRdb lists only in-frame clones, some missing. The sample holds 20,000 to 25,000 clones, less than 90% seen once. The sample here was CD4+ or CD8+ T cells sorted from blood, taken in a trial of the OX40 agonist ivuxolimab. Source of these receptors: an adult with an advanced solid tumor such as melanoma, head and neck, liver or kidney cancer. Both conserved end residues are part of each CDR3. A D gene is named only where the DNA matches it firmly. Expanded clones get a size class; other rows say once, few or many, or leave the size out.

J	D	size	V	CDR3	DNA
TRBJ1-2	NA	NA	TRBV7-9	CASSFGVSNYGYTF	TGTGCCAGCAGCTTCGGCGTCTCTAACTATGGCTACACCTTC
TRBJ2-5	TRBD2	NA	TRBV25-1	CASSVRGGEETQYF	TGTGCCAGCAGTGTTCGGGGGGGGGAAGAGACCCAGTACTTC
TRBJ2-2	NA	few	TRBV13	CASSRLGGRAGELFF	TGTGCCAGCAGCCGTCTGGGGGGCCGGGCCGGGGAGCTGTTTTTT
TRBJ2-1	NA	NA	TRBV6-5	CASSLKGGSGNEQFF	TGTGCCAGCAGTCTTAAGGGTGGGAGCGGCAATGAGCAGTTCTTC
TRBJ2-3	TRBD2	few	TRBV15	CATSLTSGSKDTQYF	TGTGCCACCAGCCTTACTAGCGGGAGTAAAGATACGCAGTATTTT
TRBJ2-7	NA	few	TRBV27	CASSYSGQPYEQYF	TGTGCCAGCAGTTACTCCGGACAGCCCTACGAGCAGTACTTC
TRBJ2-1	NA	NA	TRBV27	CASSSRGLGSFNEQFF	TGTGCCAGCAGTAGTAGGGGTTTGGGCAGTTTTAATGAGCAGTTCTTC
TRBJ2-7	NA	NA	TRBV5-8	CASSLGPYYEQYF	TGTGCCAGCAGCTTGGGACCTTACTACGAGCAGTACTTC
TRBJ2-7	NA	few	TRBV29-1	CSVAARGSSYEQYF	TGCAGCGTTGCGGCTCGGGGATCGTCCTACGAGCAGTACTTC
TRBJ2-5	TRBD1	NA	TRBV15	CATSGYRGRETQYF	TGTGCCACCAGCGGCTACAGGGGGAGAGAGACCCAGTACTTC
TRBJ2-7	TRBD1	NA	TRBV7-2	CASSLGGQGSYEQYF	TGTGCCAGCAGCTTAGGCGGACAGGGTTCCTACGAGCAGTACTTC
TRBJ1-1	NA	once	TRBV7-9	CASSLAGQGNTEAFF	TGTGCCAGCAGCCTGGCAGGGCAGGGGAACACTGAAGCTTTCTTT
TRBJ2-3	TRBD2	NA	TRBV28	CAISGLAGGGVDTQYF	TGTGCCATTTCGGGACTAGCGGGAGGAGGGGTGGATACGCAGTATTTT
TRBJ2-1	TRBD2	few	TRBV7-8	CASSLGTRPSNEQFF	TGTGCCAGCAGCTTAGGGACTAGACCTTCCAATGAGCAGTTCTTC
TRBJ1-1	NA	medium-sized	TRBV19	CASSRGGSEAFF	TGTGCCAGTAGCCGAGGGGGTTCTGAAGCTTTCTTT
TRBJ2-7	NA	NA	TRBV11-2	CASSLDGPQGPYEQYF	TGTGCCAGCAGCTTAGATGGACCTCAGGGGCCCTACGAGCAGTACTTC